This passage covers 23 T cell receptor beta chains from one sample sequenced in a study of T-cell reconstitution after alpha-beta-depleted transplantation in children. Unique molecular identifiers were built into the TCRbeta library. TCRdb reanalysed the PCR reads using MiXCR and keeps one entry per CDR3 protein. The sample shows about 360,000 distinct CDR3 sequences, 10% to 15% of them seen only once. Sequenced here: PBMCs, sampled from the stem cell graft. The receptors derive from a human donor who donated a stem cell graft to a child with Fanconi anemia.

The chain employs TRBV25-1 and TRBJ1-1; D not certain. The CDR3 covers 14 residues. V lost 1 base and J 5 bases, leaving 11 bases between the germline ends. Per germline, CDR1 MGHDK and CDR2 SYGVNS. The CDR3 spells CASSESWVTTEAFF. The CDR3 bases are TGTGCCAGCAGTGAATCATGGGTGACTACTGAAGCTTTCTTT.

This clonotype has a handful of counts. The chain couples TRBV12-3 or TRBV12-4 to TRBJ1-2; D ambiguous. The V and J ends lost 5 bases and 7 bases respectively, with 23 bases between them. The CDR3 is made up of 16 amino acids. CDR3 amino acids: CASSTHRAPRTGGYTF. The CDR3, as DNA: TGTGCCAGCAGTACACACCGCGCACCCAGGACTGGTGGCTACACCTTC.

This clonotype has a count of ten or more. The J gene is TRBJ2-5, the V gene TRBV7-2; the D is unclear. The V gene lost 5 bases and the J gene lost 5 bases, with 9 bases spanning the gap. The germline gives CDR1 SGHTA, CDR2 FQGNSA. The CDR3 runs 12 residues. The CDR3, as DNA: TGTGCCAGCAGCAATAGTTGGGAGACCCAGTACTTC. Its protein product is CASSNSWETQYF.

The chain carries TRBV11-2 and TRBJ1-1; D is possibly TRBD1 (5 bases). V dropped 3 bases and J dropped 0 bases, with 8 bases sitting between them. Looked up from germline, CDR1 is SGHAT and CDR2 is FQNNGV. The CDR3 has 14 amino acids. CDR3 region: CASSFLQVNTEAFF. In nucleotides, the CDR3 is TGTGCCAGCAGCTTCCTACAGGTGAACACTGAAGCTTTCTTT.

Only a few counts were recorded for this clonotype. The V and J genes are TRBV5-1 and TRBJ2-1; 9 bases fit TRBD2. From germline, CDR1 is SGHRS and CDR2 YFSETQ. Trimming took 1 base from V and 4 from J; bases not matched to a gene: 12. The CDR3 spans 18 residues. As DNA, the CDR3 is TGCGCCAGCAGCTTGTTGGCGGGGGGGCCCCCGGAGTACAATGAGCAGTTCTTC. It translates to CASSLLAGGPPEYNEQFF.

This sequence joins TRBV7-6 and TRBJ1-1; possibly TRBD1 for D (6 bases). This CDR3 region has 15 residues. V lost 5 bases to trimming and J lost 5 bases, with 18 bases between them. Germline CDR1 SGHVS, CDR2 FNYEAQ. Written as DNA, the CDR3 is TGTGCCAGCAGCCGGGACATACGGATGGGTACTGAAGCTTTCTTT. Encoded protein: CASSRDIRMGTEAFF.

In this sample, this clonotype turned up a few times. J is TRBJ2-7 and V is TRBV29-1; D not certain. The germline V gene has CDR1 SQVTM and CDR2 ANQGSEA. Trimming cost V 6 bases and J 6 bases, with 9 bases left between them. The CDR3 runs to 10 residues. For the CDR3, the DNA is TGCAGCGTCAAGAATTCCGAGCAGTACTTC. It is translated as CSVKNSEQYF.

The genes are TRBV12-3 or TRBV12-4 and TRBJ2-1; 7 bases are a match to TRBD1. J gave up 0 bases and V 7 bases, and 9 bases lay outside the gene matches. The length of the CDR3 is 16 residues. The CDR3 coding sequence is TGTGCCAGCAATTACAGGGGCTTCAGCTCCTACAATGAGCAGTTCTTC. It translates to CASNYRGFSSYNEQFF.

V and J are TRBV6-6 and TRBJ1-2; D gene unclear. The CDR3 is 13 amino acids. Trimming cost V 6 bases and J 4 bases, with 12 bases left between them. CDR1 MNHNY and CDR2 SVGAGI come from the germline V gene (reference sequence). CDR3 DNA sequence: TGTGCCAGCAGCCAATCATCGGTCTATGGCTACACCTTC. Translated: CASSQSSVYGYTF.

This clonotype came up many times. This chain joins TRBV5-1 and TRBJ2-1; possibly TRBD1 or TRBD2 for D (5 bases each). The CDR3 totals 14 residues. CDR1 SGHRS and CDR2 YFSETQ come from the germline V gene. V shed 3 bases and J shed 7 bases, with 14 bases lying between them. CDR3 sequence: CASSSRELRNEQFF. Here the CDR3 DNA reads TGCGCCAGCAGCTCCAGGGAGTTACGTAATGAGCAGTTCTTC.

This clonotype was detected a few times. The chain links TRBV7-2 to TRBJ2-3; 8 bases match TRBD2. Germline V gives CDR1 SGHTA, CDR2 FQGNSA. Trimming took 5 bases from V and 0 from J; bases not matched to a gene: 4. The CDR3 is made up of 15 amino acids. The CDR3 region is CASSLSGVSTDTQYF. Here the CDR3 DNA reads TGTGCCAGCAGCCTTAGCGGGGTTAGCACAGATACGCAGTATTTT.

This clonotype was observed a handful of times. The gene calls are TRBV6-1 and TRBJ2-7; possible D gene TRBD1, 5 bases. CDR1 is MNHNS, CDR2 SASEGT, per germline. Trimming removed 0 bases at V and 10 bases at J, with 7 bases between. The CDR3 loop spans 11 amino acids. CDR3 protein: CASSEADRQYF. CDR3 coding DNA: TGTGCCAGCAGTGAAGCTGACAGACAGTACTTC.

The V call is TRBV11-2, the J call TRBJ1-4; D not resolved. Trimming shortened V by 3 bases and J by 6 bases, and 11 bases separated the two germline ends. The CDR3 spans 14 residues. Germline V gives CDR1 SGHAT, CDR2 FQNNGV. This CDR3 is CASSFSYADEKLFF. CDR3 sequence (DNA): TGTGCCAGCAGCTTTTCGTACGCGGATGAAAAACTGTTTTTT.

This clonotype was counted many times. The chain joins TRBV4-3 to TRBJ2-2, with no clear D. With 5 bases removed from V and 2 bases from J, the gap between germline ends came to 0 bases. The CDR3 contains 11 residues. Germline V lookup: CDR1 LGHNA, CDR2 YSLEER. CDR3 DNA sequence: TGCGCCAGCAGCAACACCGGGGAGCTGTTTTTT. It codes for CASSNTGELFF.

This clonotype was detected ten times or more. CDR3 DNA: TGCGCCAGCAGCGCACAGGGGCAGGTCAACACTGAAGCTTTCTTT. This gives the protein CASSAQGQVNTEAFF. The V gene is TRBV5-1, the J gene TRBJ1-1, with 7 bases fitting TRBD1. CDR1 and CDR2 (germline): SGHRS, YFSETQ. The CDR3 has 15 residues. Germline trimming cut 4 bases from V and 2 bases from J; bases unmatched to any gene: 8.

This clonotype turned up a few times. This chain connects TRBV20-1 to TRBJ2-5; 8 nucleotides match TRBD2. The V segment lost 3 bases and the J segment 4 bases; nucleotides outside the gene matches: 10. The CDR3 loop spans 15 amino acids. Germline V gene lookup returns CDR1 DFQATT and CDR2 SNEGSKA (reference sequence). CDR3 in amino acids: CSASAGLGVLETQYF. The CDR3 coding sequence is TGCAGTGCTAGTGCGGGACTAGGTGTACTAGAGACCCAGTACTTC.

This clonotype is labeled medium-sized. V is TRBV24-1 and J is TRBJ2-1, with 8 bases identical to TRBD2. V gave up 4 bases and J gave up 9 bases; unmatched junction bases: 7. The CDR3 totals 14 residues. The germline CDR1 and CDR2 sequences are KGHDR and SFDVKD. CDR3 in DNA: TGTGCCACCAGTGACGGACTAGCTACAAGTGAGCAGTTCTTC. This translates into CATSDGLATSEQFF.

The sample holds a few counts of this clonotype. This chain uses TRBV5-1 with TRBJ1-6; 7 bases line up with TRBD1. V gave up 3 bases and J gave up 8 bases; unmatched junction bases: 5. CDR3 length: 14 residues. CDR1 and CDR2 from the germline V gene are SGHRS and YFSETQ. DNA for the CDR3: TGCGCCAGCAGCTGGGGACAGAGCGATTCACCCCTCCACTTT. Residues: CASSWGQSDSPLHF.

This clonotype came up a few times. The chain uses TRBV7-6 and TRBJ2-1, with no clear D. Germline values: CDR1 SGHVS, CDR2 FNYEAQ. The V end was cut by 5 bases, the J end by 10 bases, with 15 bases between. This CDR3 has 13 amino acids. The DNA of the CDR3 is TGTGCCAGCAGCCCCCCCTATGGGGAAGAGCAGTTCTTC. As protein: CASSPPYGEEQFF. Based on the CDR3 plus reference TRBV7-6 and TRBJ2-1, the full variable domain is GAGVSQSPRYKVTKRGQDVALRCDPISGHVSLYWYRQALGQGPEFLTYFNYEAQQDKSGLPNDRFSAERPEGSISTLTIQRTEQRDSAMYRCASSPPYGEEQFFGPGTRLTVL.

This clonotype was found a few times. The chain has TRBV3-1 and TRBJ1-1; D perhaps matches TRBD1 (6 bases). V was cut by 5 bases and J by 7 bases, with 11 bases left in between. The germline V gene encodes CDR1 LGHDT and CDR2 YNNKEL (reference sequence). CDR3 size: 12 residues. In nucleotides, the CDR3 is TGTGCCAGCAGCGCGACAGGATTTGAAGCTTTCTTT. This sequence encodes CASSATGFEAFF.

This clonotype occurred a few times. The gene calls are TRBV13 and TRBJ1-1; D unclear. The CDR3 is 16 amino acids. CDR1 is PRHDT and CDR2 is FYEKMQ in the germline V gene (reference sequence). V was trimmed by 0 bases and J by 1 base, leaving 12 bases between them. CDR3 DNA sequence: TGTGCCAGCAGCTTAGGCCGCAACTACCGGAACACTGAAGCTTTCTTT. Encoded protein: CASSLGRNYRNTEAFF.

There are a few counts of this clonotype. The gene calls are TRBV7-9 and TRBJ1-1; no definite D call. V was trimmed by 4 bases and J by 1 base, leaving 10 bases between them. The germline CDR1 and CDR2 sequences are SEHNR and FQNEAQ (reference sequence). The CDR3 has 14 residues. This chain's CDR3 is CASSSGRANTEAFF. As DNA, the CDR3 is TGTGCCAGCAGCTCTGGACGGGCGAACACTGAAGCTTTCTTT.

This clonotype was detected ten times or more. V is TRBV10-3 and J is TRBJ1-1, with D possibly TRBD1 on 5 matching bases. The CDR3 consists of 13 residues. V was trimmed by 5 bases and J by 6 bases, leaving 13 bases between them. Germline lookup yields CDR1 ENHRY and CDR2 SYGVKD. The CDR3 DNA is TGTGCCATCAGTAAGAGCTTAGGGGCTGAAGCTTTCTTT. This sequence encodes CAISKSLGAEAFF.